This T cell receptor (beta chain) was obtained from a study of regulatory T cells in long-lasting Graves disease. Germline trimming cut 2 bases from V and 7 bases from J; bases unmatched to any gene: 4. CDR1 and CDR2 from the germline V gene are SGHNT and YENEEA. The CDR3 is 14 amino acids. This clonotype was counted many times. Both iRepertoire HTBI primers and Arm-PCR of CDR3 regions were used to build the TCR beta libraries. A single record per CDR3 protein comes from TCRdb applying MiXCR to the multiplex PCR reads. This sample has roughly 500,000 distinct CDR3 sequences, with 20% to 25% found just once. The time point is: persistent/refractory GD, antithyroid drugs over 5 years with positive TRAb. From RNA extracted from PBMCs, the TCR library was made.

This sequence was found in a female donor with Graves disease. The source material was peripheral blood mononuclear cells (PBMCs), sampled when the disease was refractory, from a patient treated with antithyroid drugs. V usage is TRBV11-3 and J usage is TRBJ1-4, with 7 bases identical to TRBD1. In nucleotides, the CDR3 is TGTGCCAGCAGCTTACTCCGGGACAGTGAAAAACTGTTTTTT. Its translation: CASSLLRDSEKLFF.